This T cell receptor beta chain was sequenced for a study of blood T cell repertoires in COVID-19. Only in-frame clones appear in the TCRdb table, and some are missing; sequencing was by immunoSEQ multiplex PCR. The data hold about 50,000 clones, with more than 75% observed a single time. Trimming took off 2 bases at V and 2 bases at J, with 11 bases between the two ends. CDR1 and CDR2 from the germline V gene are SGHKS and YYEKEE (reference sequence). CDR3 length: 15 amino acids. This sequence joins TRBV5-5 and TRBJ1-5; the D is unclear. The clonotype originates from a man aged 45-65 years with active COVID-19. The sample was peripheral blood. The chain's CDR3 is CASSFIGGGNQPQHF. CDR3 nucleotide sequence: TGTGCCAGCAGCTTCATCGGAGGTGGCAATCAGCCCCAGCATTTT.